Following are 2 T cell receptor beta chains from one sample sequenced in a study of tumor-infiltrating lymphocytes in primary liver carcinoma. It was from about 21-30 mg of unsorted bulk tissue that RNA and DNA were co-extracted. The researchers produced TCR beta cDNA from around 500 ng total RNA with a constant-region primer. Libraries for TCR beta were built through three nested multiplex PCR rounds, which together made up a slightly modified ARM-PCR procedure. The first two PCR rounds used TRBV1-TRBV30 forward primers with a C-beta reverse primer, about 10 cycles each. MiXCR, run by TCRdb on the multiplex PCR reads, gives a single entry per CDR3 protein. Found here are more than 95,000 distinct CDR3 sequences, 50% to 80% of them singletons; the top ten hold 7.5% to 9%. Sequencing used liver tumor tissue from sampling region 3. Subset described: tumor region T3, left-lateral pole. Receptor source: a woman aged 60 to 75 with primary liver carcinoma and hepatitis B virus infection.

Remarks on this clonotype: A read error may be the cause here, since a much bigger clone is one base away. V usage is TRBV29-1 and J usage is TRBJ1-1; D is unclear. Looked up from germline, CDR1 is SQVTM and CDR2 is ANQGSEA. The CDR3 runs 11 residues. Trimming cost V 6 bases and J 1 base, with 6 bases left between them. The CDR3 DNA sequence: TGCAGCGTCGTTAGGAACACTGAAGCTTTCTTT. It codes for CSVVRNTEAFF.

Note on this clonotype: Germline and junction disagree at one end, which may indicate a read error. CDR3 loop: CACSSSGRDFGEQFF. CDR3 nucleotides: TGTGCCTGCAGCTCCTCGGGACGGGACTTTGGTGAGCAGTTCTTC. The V call is TRBV5-4, the J call TRBJ2-1; D possibly corresponds to TRBD2 (6 bases). The length of the CDR3 is 15 residues. Germline CDR1 SGHNT, CDR2 YYREEE (reference sequence).